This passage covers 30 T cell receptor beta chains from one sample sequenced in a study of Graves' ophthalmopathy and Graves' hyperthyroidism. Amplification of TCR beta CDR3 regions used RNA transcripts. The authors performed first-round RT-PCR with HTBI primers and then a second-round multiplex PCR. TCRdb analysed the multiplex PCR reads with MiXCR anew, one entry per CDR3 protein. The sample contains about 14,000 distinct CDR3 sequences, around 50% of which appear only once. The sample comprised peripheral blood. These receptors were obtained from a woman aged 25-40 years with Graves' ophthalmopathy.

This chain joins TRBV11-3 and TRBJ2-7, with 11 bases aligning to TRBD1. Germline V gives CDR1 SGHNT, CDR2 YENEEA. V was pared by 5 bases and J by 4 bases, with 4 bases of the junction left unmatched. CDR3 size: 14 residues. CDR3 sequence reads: CASSHGTGGYEQYF. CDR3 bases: TGTGCCAGCAGCCACGGGACAGGGGGATACGAGCAGTACTTC.

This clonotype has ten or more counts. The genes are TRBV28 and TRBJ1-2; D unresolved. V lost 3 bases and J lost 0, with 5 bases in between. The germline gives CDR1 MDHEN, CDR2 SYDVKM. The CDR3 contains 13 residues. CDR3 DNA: TGTGCCAGCAGTTTTGGTACTAACTATGGCTACACCTTC. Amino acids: CASSFGTNYGYTF.

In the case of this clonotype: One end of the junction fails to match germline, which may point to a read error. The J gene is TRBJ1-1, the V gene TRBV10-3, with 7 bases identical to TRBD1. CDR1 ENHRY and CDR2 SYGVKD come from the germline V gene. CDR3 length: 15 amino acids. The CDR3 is CAISNKGTANTEAFF. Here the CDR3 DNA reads TGTGCCATCAGTAATAAAGGGACAGCCAACACTGAAGCTTTCTTC.

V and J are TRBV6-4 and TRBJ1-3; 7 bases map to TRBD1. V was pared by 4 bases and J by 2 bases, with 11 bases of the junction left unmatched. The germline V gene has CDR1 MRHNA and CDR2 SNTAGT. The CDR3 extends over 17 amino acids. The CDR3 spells CASSGHGTTGPGNTIYF. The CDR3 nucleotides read TGTGCCAGCAGTGGGCACGGGACGACAGGGCCTGGAAACACCATATATTTT.

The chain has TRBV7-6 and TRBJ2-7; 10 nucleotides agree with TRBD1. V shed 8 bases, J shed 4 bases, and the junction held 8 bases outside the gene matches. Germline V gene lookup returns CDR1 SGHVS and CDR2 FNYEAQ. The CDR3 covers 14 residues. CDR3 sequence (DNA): TGTGCCAGCGGGGGGACAGGGGCTGGTTACGAGCAGTACTTC. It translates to CASGGTGAGYEQYF.

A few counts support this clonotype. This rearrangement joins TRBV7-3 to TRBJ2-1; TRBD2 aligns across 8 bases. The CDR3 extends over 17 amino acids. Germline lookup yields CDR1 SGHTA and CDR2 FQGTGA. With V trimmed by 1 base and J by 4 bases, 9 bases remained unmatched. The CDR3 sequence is CASSLRAGSGRYNEQFF. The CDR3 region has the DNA TGTGCCAGCAGCTTAAGGGCTGGGAGCGGGAGATACAATGAGCAGTTCTTC.

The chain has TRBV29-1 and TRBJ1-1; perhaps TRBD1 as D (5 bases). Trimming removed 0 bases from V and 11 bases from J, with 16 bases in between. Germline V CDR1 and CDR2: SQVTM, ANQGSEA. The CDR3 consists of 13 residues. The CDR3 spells CSVEEGSGREAFF. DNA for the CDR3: TGCAGCGTTGAAGAAGGTTCAGGGCGGGAGGCTTTCTTT.

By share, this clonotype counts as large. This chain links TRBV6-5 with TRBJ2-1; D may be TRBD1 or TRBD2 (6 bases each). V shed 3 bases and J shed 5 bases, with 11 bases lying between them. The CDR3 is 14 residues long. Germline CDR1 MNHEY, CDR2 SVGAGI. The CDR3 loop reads CASSYGGPNNEQFF. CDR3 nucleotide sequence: TGTGCCAGCAGTTATGGGGGGCCAAACAATGAGCAGTTCTTC.

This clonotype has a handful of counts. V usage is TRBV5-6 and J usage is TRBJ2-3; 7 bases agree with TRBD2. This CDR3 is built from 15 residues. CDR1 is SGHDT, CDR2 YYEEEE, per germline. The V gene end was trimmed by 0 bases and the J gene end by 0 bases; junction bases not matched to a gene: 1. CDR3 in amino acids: CASSLAAGSTDTQYF. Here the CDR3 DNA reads TGTGCCAGCAGCTTGGCAGCGGGAAGCACAGATACGCAGTATTTT.

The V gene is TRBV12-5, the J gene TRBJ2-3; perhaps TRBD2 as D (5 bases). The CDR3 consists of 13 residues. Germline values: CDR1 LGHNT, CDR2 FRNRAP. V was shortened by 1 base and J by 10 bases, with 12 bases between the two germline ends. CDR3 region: CASGLGRAGAQYF. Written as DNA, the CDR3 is TGTGCTAGTGGTTTGGGGCGGGCAGGTGCGCAGTATTTT.

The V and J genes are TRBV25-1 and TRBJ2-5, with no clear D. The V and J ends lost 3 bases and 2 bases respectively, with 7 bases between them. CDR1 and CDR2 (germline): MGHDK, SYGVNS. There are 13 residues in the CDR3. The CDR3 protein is CASSDGRQETQYF. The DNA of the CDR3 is TGTGCCAGCAGTGATGGCAGGCAAGAGACCCAGTACTTC. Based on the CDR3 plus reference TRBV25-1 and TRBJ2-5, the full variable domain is EADIYQTPRYLVIGTGKKITLECSQTMGHDKMYWYQQDPGMELHLIHYSYGVNSTEKGDLSSESTVSRIRTEHFPLTLESARPSHTSQYLCASSDGRQETQYFGPGTRLLVL.

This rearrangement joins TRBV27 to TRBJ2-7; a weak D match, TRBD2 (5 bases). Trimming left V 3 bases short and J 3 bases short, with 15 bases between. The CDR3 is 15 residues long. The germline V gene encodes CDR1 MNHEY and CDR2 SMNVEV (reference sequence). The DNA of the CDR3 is TGTGCCAGCAGTTTCTCGGGGTTCCTCGTCTACGAGCAGTACTTC. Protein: CASSFSGFLVYEQYF.

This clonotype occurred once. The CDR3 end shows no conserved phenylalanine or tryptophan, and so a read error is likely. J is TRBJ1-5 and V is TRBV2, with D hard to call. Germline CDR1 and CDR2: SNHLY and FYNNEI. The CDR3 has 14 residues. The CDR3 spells CASSESYSDQPQHS. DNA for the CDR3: TGTGCCAGCAGTGAATCGTATAGCGATCAGCCCCAGCATTCT.

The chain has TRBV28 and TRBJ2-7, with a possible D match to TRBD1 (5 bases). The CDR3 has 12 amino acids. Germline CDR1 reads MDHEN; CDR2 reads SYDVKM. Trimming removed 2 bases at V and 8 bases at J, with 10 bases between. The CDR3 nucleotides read TGTGCCAGCAGTTTAGTGGCAGGGCAGCAGTACTTC. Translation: CASSLVAGQQYF. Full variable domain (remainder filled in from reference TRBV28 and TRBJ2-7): DVKVTQSSRYLVKRTGEKVFLECVQDMDHENMFWYRQDPGLGLRLIYFSYDVKMKEKGDIPEGYSVSREKKERFSLILESASTNQTSMYLCASSLVAGQQYFGPGTRLTVT.

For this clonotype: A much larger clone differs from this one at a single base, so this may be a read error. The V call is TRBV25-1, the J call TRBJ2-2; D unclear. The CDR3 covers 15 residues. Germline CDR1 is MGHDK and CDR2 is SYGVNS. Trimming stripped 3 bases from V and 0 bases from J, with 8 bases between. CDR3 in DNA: TGTGCCAGCAGTGATCCCGTAGCGAACACCGGGGAGCTGTTTTTT. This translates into CASSDPVANTGELFF.

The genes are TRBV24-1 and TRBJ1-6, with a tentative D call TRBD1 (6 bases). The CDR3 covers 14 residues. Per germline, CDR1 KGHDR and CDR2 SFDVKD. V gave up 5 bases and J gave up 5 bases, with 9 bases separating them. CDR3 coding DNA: TGTGCCACCAGTGGGACAGCAGATAATTCACCCCTCCACTTT. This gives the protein CATSGTADNSPLHF.

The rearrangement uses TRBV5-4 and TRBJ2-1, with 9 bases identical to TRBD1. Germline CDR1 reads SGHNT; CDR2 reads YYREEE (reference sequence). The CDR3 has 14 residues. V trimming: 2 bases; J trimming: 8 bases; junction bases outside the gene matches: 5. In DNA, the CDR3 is TGTGCCAGCAGCTTACCGGACAGGGGCGATGAGCAGTTCTTC. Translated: CASSLPDRGDEQFF.

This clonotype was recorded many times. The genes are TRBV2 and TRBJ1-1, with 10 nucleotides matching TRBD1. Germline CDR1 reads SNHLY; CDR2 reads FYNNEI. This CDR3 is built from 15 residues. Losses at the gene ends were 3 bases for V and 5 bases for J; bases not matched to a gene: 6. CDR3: CASSDSGQGRTEAFF. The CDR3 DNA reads TGTGCCAGCAGTGACTCGGGACAGGGGAGAACTGAAGCTTTCTTT.

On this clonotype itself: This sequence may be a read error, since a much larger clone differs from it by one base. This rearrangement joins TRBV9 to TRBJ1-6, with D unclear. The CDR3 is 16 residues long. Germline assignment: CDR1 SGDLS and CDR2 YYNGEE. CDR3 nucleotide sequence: TGTGCCAGCAGCGCCGACCTTACCCTCCCGAACTCACCCCCCCACTTT. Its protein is CASSADLTLPNSPPHF.

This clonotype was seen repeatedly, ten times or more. The CDR3 region has the DNA TGTGCCAGCAGTTTACGTGGACAGGGTCGAAATCAGCCCCAGCATTTT. This sequence encodes CASSLRGQGRNQPQHF. The V call is TRBV27, the J call TRBJ1-5; 8 positions agree with TRBD1. Germline lookup yields CDR1 MNHEY and CDR2 SMNVEV (reference sequence). The ends lost 2 bases at V and 4 bases at J; junction bases unmatched: 7. This CDR3 has 16 residues.

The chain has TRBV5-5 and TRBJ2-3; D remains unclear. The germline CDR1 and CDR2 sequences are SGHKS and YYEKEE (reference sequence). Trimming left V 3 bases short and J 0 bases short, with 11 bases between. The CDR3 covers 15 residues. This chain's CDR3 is CASSYPSTSTDTQYF. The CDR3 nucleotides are TGTGCCAGCAGCTATCCTTCAACTAGCACAGATACGCAGTATTTT.

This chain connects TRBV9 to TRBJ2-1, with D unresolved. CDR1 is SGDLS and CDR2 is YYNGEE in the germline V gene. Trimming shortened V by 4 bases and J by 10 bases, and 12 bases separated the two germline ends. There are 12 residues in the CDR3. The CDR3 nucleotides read TGTGCCAGCAGCATAGCCAGCTACGAGCAGTTCTTC. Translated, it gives CASSIASYEQFF.

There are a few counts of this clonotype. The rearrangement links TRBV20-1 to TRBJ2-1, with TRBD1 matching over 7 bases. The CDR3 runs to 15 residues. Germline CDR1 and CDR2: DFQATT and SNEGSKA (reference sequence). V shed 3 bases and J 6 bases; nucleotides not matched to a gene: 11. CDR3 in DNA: TGCAGTGCTAGTTATGTAGGGACAGACCCCAATGAGCAGTTCTTC. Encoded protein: CSASYVGTDPNEQFF.

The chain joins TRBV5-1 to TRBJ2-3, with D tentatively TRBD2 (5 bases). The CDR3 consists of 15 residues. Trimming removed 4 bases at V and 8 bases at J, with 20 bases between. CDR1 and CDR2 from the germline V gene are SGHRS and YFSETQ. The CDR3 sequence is CASSPGGSLEATQYF. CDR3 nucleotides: TGCGCCAGCAGCCCAGGCGGGTCCCTAGAGGCTACGCAGTATTTT.

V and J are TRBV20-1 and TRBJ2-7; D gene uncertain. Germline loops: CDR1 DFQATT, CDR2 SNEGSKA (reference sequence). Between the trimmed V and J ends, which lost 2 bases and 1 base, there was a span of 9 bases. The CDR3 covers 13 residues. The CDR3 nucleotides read TGCAGTGCTAGACAATCGGGTTCCTACGAGCAGTACTTC. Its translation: CSARQSGSYEQYF.

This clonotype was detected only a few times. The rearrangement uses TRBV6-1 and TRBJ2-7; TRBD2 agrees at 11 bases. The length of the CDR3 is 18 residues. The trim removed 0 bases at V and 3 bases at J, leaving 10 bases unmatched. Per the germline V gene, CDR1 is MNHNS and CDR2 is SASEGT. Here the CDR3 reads CASSEAPVGLAAFYEQYF. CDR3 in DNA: TGTGCCAGCAGTGAAGCGCCCGTGGGACTAGCGGCTTTCTACGAGCAGTACTTC.

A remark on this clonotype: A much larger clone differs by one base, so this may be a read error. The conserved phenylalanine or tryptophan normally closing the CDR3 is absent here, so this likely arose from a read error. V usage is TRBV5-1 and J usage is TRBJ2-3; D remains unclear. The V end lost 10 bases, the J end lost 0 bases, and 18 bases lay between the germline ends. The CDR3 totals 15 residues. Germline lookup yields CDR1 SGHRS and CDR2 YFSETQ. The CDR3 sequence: CAGTELASSTDTQYS. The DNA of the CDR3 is TGCGCCGGCACCGAATTGGCGTCCAGCACAGATACGCAGTATTCT.

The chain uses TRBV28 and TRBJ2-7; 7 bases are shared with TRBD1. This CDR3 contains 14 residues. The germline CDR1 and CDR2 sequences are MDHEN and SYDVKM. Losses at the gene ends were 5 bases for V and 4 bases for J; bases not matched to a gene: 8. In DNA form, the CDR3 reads TGTGCCAGCAGTCTCACGGGACAGAAGTACGAGCAGTACTTC. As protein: CASSLTGQKYEQYF. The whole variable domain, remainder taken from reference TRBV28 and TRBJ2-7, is DVKVTQSSRYLVKRTGEKVFLECVQDMDHENMFWYRQDPGLGLRLIYFSYDVKMKEKGDIPEGYSVSREKKERFSLILESASTNQTSMYLCASSLTGQKYEQYFGPGTRLTVT.

The CDR3 sequence is CASSFAAAVAFF. CDR3 sequence (DNA): TGTGCCAGCAGTTTCGCGGCGGCAGTAGCTTTCTTT. This sequence joins TRBV12-3 or TRBV12-4 and TRBJ1-1, with D hard to call. With 3 bases removed from V and 10 bases from J, the gap between germline ends came to 12 bases. CDR3 length: 12 residues.

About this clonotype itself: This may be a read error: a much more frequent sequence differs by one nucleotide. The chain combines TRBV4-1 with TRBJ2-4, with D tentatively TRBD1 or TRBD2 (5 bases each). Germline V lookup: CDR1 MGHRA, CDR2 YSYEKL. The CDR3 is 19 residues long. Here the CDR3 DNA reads TGCGCCAGCAGCCAGGGTGCAGTCCCGGGACGTTTAGCCAAAGACATTCAGTACTTC. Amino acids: CASSQGAVPGRLAKDIQYF.